This is a list of T cell receptor beta chains from one sample in a study of Ad26.COV2.S vaccination and SARS-CoV-2 variants. Here immunoSEQ multiplex PCR was the method, and the copy in TCRdb shows in-frame clones only, minus some. The sample lists 360,000 or so clones, around 90% occurring once. Sequencing used peripheral blood, obtained in a trial of Ad26.COV2.S vaccine versus placebo. The receptors stem from a person aged 18-65 years who received the Ad26.COV2.S COVID-19 vaccine or a placebo. CDR3s include the opening cysteine and the closing phenylalanine or tryptophan. A D gene is named only where the DNA matches it firmly. Rows give clone size only sometimes, using once, few, many, or a class for an expanded clone.

>TRBD1|NA|TRBJ1-1|TRBV2
TGTGCCAGCAGTGCTGTACCGGGACAGATGAACACTGAAGCTTTCTTT
CASSAVPGQMNTEAFF
>TRBD1|NA|TRBJ2-7|TRBV6-6
TGTGCCACTTGGGACAGGGTCCACGAGCAGTACTTC
CATWDRVHEQYF
>NA|NA|TRBJ2-2|TRBV29-1
TGCAGCGTGGTAGTCGCCGGGGAGCTGTTTTTT
CSVVVAGELFF
>TRBD1|NA|TRBJ2-7|TRBV7-6
TGTGCCAGCAGCCGCTATGGGACAGAACTTTCCTACGAGCAGTACTTC
CASSRYGTELSYEQYF
>NA|NA|TRBJ1-4|TRBV5-5
TGTGCCAGCAGCCCCTTAATTGGGGGGGGTGAAAAACTGTTTTTT
CASSPLIGGGEKLFF
>NA|NA|TRBJ2-7|TRBV11-2
TGTGCCAGCAGCTTAGATCTCGGGCCCGGGACGACCTACGAGCAGTACTTC
CASSLDLGPGTTYEQYF
>NA|once|TRBJ2-1|TRBV6-2/TRBV6-3
TGTGCCAGCAGTCTTAGCAGAAATGAGCAGTTCTTC
CASSLSRNEQFF
>TRBD1|NA|TRBJ1-2|TRBV9
TGTGCCAGCAGCCCCTTAGGAGGGACAGGGGGAGGCTACACCTTC
CASSPLGGTGGGYTF
>NA|NA|TRBJ2-7|TRBV20-1
TGCAGTGCTAGTTTTGGCCCGAAAAAGGGCGAGCAGTACTTC
CSASFGPKKGEQYF
>NA|NA|TRBJ2-1|TRBV4-2
TGTGCCAGCAGCCAAGAGCTAACCAACTCCTACAATGAGCAGTTCTTC
CASSQELTNSYNEQFF
>NA|NA|TRBJ1-6|TRBV3-1/TRBV3-2
TGTGCCAGCAGCCAAGAGACAGAAGTATCACCCCTCCACTTT
CASSQETEVSPLHF
>TRBD1|few|TRBJ1-2|TRBV7-2
TGTGCCAGCAGCTCGACAGGGGGCGGAGGCTATGGCTACACCTTC
CASSSTGGGGYGYTF
>NA|NA|TRBJ2-6|TRBV7-9
TGTGCCAGCAGACCCACAGGGAGCCAACCTGGGGCCAACGTCCTGACTTTC
CASRPTGSQPGANVLTF
>NA|NA|TRBJ2-5|TRBV7-8
TGTGCCAGCAGTTGGGGGGGGGCCGAGACCCAGTACTTC
CASSWGGAETQYF
>NA|NA|TRBJ2-2|TRBV5-4
TGTGCCAGCAGCTTGGCCGGTGCCACCGGGGAGCTGTTTTTT
CASSLAGATGELFF
>NA|NA|TRBJ1-3|TRBV7-9
TGTGCCAGCAGCCAGCCCGGGCCCCATCGAAACACCATATATTTT
CASSQPGPHRNTIYF
>TRBD1|few|TRBJ2-5|TRBV6-5
TGTGCCAGCCTGGGACAGGAACGGACCCAGTACTTC
CASLGQERTQYF
>NA|NA|TRBJ1-6|TRBV6-5
TGTGCCAGCAGTTATAGTGGGCGTTATTCACCCCTCCACTTT
CASSYSGRYSPLHF
>TRBD1|NA|TRBJ2-1|TRBV5-4
TGTGCCAGCAGCGTGACTTACATGACAGGGAGCTCCTACAATGAGCAGTTCTTC
CASSVTYMTGSSYNEQFF
>TRBD1|NA|TRBJ1-5|TRBV7-9
TGTGCCAGCAGCTTAGCGGAGGGGACAGGGAATCAGCCCCAGCATTTT
CASSLAEGTGNQPQHF
>NA|NA|TRBJ1-1|TRBV9
TGTGCCAGCAGCCCAGACCAAGGAGACACTGAAGCTTTCTTT
CASSPDQGDTEAFF
>NA|NA|TRBJ2-1|TRBV7-9
TGTGCCAGCAGCTTAGCGGACATACCAGTGATCTTC
CASSLADIPVIF
>NA|NA|TRBJ2-2|TRBV6-2/TRBV6-3
TGTGCCAGCAGTTTTACGACCGGACAGACTAACACCGGGGAGCTGTTTTTT
CASSFTTGQTNTGELFF
>TRBD1|NA|TRBJ2-7|TRBV9
TGTGCCAGCAGCGCGGACAGGGTTAGCGACGAGCAGTACTTC
CASSADRVSDEQYF
>NA|NA|TRBJ1-2|TRBV5-6
TGTGCCAGCAGCTTGTGGGGGGCGAGTGGTGGCTACACCTTC
CASSLWGASGGYTF
>TRBD1|NA|TRBJ2-1|TRBV7-3
TGTGCCAGCAGCCCAAAGGGGGCTCACACCATCAATGAGCAGTTCTTC
CASSPKGAHTINEQFF
>TRBD2|NA|TRBJ2-3|TRBV7-2
TGTGCCAGCAGCTTCGTCGCGGGGGGGGCCACAGATACGCAGTATTTT
CASSFVAGGATDTQYF
>NA|NA|TRBJ1-5|TRBV7-2
TGTGCCAGCAGCTTAGCGTGGCCCAATCAGCCCCAGCATTTT
CASSLAWPNQPQHF
>TRBD2|NA|TRBJ2-5|TRBV5-1
TGCGCCAGCCGCCCCGGGGGGTCGGAGACCCAGTACTTC
CASRPGGSETQYF
>NA|NA|TRBJ1-3|TRBV5-1
TGCGCCAGCAGCTTGAAGAGCTCTGGAAACACCATATATTTT
CASSLKSSGNTIYF
>NA|NA|TRBJ2-6|TRBV11-2
TGTGCCAGCAGCTTTCGGTTTCAGCCTTCAAGCTCTGGGGCCAACGTCCTGACTTTC
CASSFRFQPSSSGANVLTF
>NA|NA|TRBJ2-4|TRBV4-1
TGCGCCAGCAGCCAAGAACAGGGTGGCAACATTCAGTACTTC
CASSQEQGGNIQYF
>TRBD1|NA|TRBJ1-5|TRBV3-1/TRBV3-2
TGTGCCAGCAGCCCAGGGGGTATTAATCAGCCCCAGCATTTT
CASSPGGINQPQHF
>NA|NA|TRBJ1-1|TRBV5-1
TGCGCCAGCAGACCGGACAGCATGAACACTGAAGCTTTCTTT
CASRPDSMNTEAFF
>TRBD2|NA|TRBJ2-3|TRBV7-9
TGTGCCAGCAGCTTCGAGCGGGGAAGCACAGATACGCAGTATTTT
CASSFERGSTDTQYF
>TRBD1|NA|TRBJ2-4|TRBV16
TGTGCCAGCAGCCCCCACATCAGGGACAGGGAGGCCAAAAACATTCAGTACTTC
CASSPHIRDREAKNIQYF
>TRBD1|few|TRBJ1-5|TRBV7-3
TGTGCCAGCAGGACCCGCCGGACAGGGGGTTGTCAGCCCCAGCATTTT
CASRTRRTGGCQPQHF
>NA|NA|TRBJ2-3|TRBV30
TGTGCCTGGAGTTGGATGGAGAGCACAGATACGCAGTATTTT
CAWSWMESTDTQYF
>NA|NA|TRBJ1-3|TRBV12-3/TRBV12-4
TGTGCCAGCAGTTTTGTATCTGGAAACACCATATATTTT
CASSFVSGNTIYF
>NA|NA|TRBJ1-4|TRBV11-1
TGTGCCAGCAGATACATTGCAACTAATGAAAAACTGTTTTTT
CASRYIATNEKLFF
>NA|NA|TRBJ2-2|TRBV3-1/TRBV3-2
TGTGCCAGCAACCTCGGCGGGGAGCTGTTTTTT
CASNLGGELFF
>NA|NA|TRBJ2-2|TRBV3-1/TRBV3-2
TGTGCCAGCAGCCCGTCGGGGAGCGGGGAGCTGTTTTTT
CASSPSGSGELFF
>NA|NA|TRBJ2-5|TRBV7-2
TGTGCCAGCACCCTACAGGGAAACCAAGAGACCCAGTACTTC
CASTLQGNQETQYF
>TRBD1|NA|TRBJ2-2|TRBV7-6
TGTGCCAGCAGCTCTCTTGGGACAGCGAACACCGGGGAGCTGTTTTTT
CASSSLGTANTGELFF
>NA|NA|TRBJ2-2|TRBV23-1
TGCGCCAGCAGTCAATCGGGGCACCTAAACACCGGGGAGCTGTTTTTT
CASSQSGHLNTGELFF
>NA|NA|TRBJ2-2|TRBV5-1
TGCGCCAGCAGCTTAGGGAACACCGGGGAGCTGTTTTTT
CASSLGNTGELFF
>NA|NA|TRBJ1-1|TRBV12-5
TGTGCTAGTCTGATTCTAAACACTGAAGCTTTCTTT
CASLILNTEAFF
>NA|NA|TRBJ1-1|TRBV12-3/TRBV12-4
TGTGCCAGCAGTTTGGTAGCTGAAGCTTTCTTT
CASSLVAEAFF
>NA|NA|TRBJ2-7|TRBV30
TGTGCCTGGAGTGTCGCCTTTACAGGGGAGGGTACGTACGAGCAGTACTTC
CAWSVAFTGEGTYEQYF
>NA|NA|TRBJ1-1|TRBV7-3
TGTGCCAGCAGCCCGACGCCAGGGAGGGACACTGAAGCTTTCTTT
CASSPTPGRDTEAFF
>NA|NA|TRBJ1-5|TRBV6-6
TGTGCCAGCAGTTACCCCAGAGAGTATAGCAATCAGCCCCAGCATTTT
CASSYPREYSNQPQHF
>TRBD1|NA|TRBJ1-2|TRBV6-6
TGTGCCAGCAGTTACTCGACAGGAGGGGGCTCTTATGGCTACACCTTC
CASSYSTGGGSYGYTF
>TRBD1|NA|TRBJ1-4|TRBV19
TGTGCCAGTAGTATCGGGACAGGGGAAAAACTGTTTTTT
CASSIGTGEKLFF
>TRBD2|NA|TRBJ2-3|TRBV7-2
TGTGCCAGCAGCCCTGGACTAGCGGGGACCACAGATACGCAGTATTTT
CASSPGLAGTTDTQYF
>NA|NA|TRBJ2-7|TRBV4-1
TGCGCCAGCAGCCTACGAGGGGACTACGAGCAGTACTTC
CASSLRGDYEQYF